What follows describes a single TCR beta chain. Sequencing used immunoSEQ multiplex PCR; TCRdb keeps in-frame clones, though not all of them. The sample lists about 440,000 clones; less than 95% were seen once. The record originates from a study of blood T cell repertoires in COVID-19. Overall study: PBMCs, B-cell-depleted T cells, or T cells provided the cDNA or gDNA that made up the material.

Those who participated ranged in age from 18 to 89 years and resided in 20 to 30 US areas. Cohorts were determined from participant-reported clinical history. V lost 2 bases to trimming and J lost 3 bases; unmatched junction nucleotides: 3. Germline CDR1 is MGHDK and CDR2 is SYGVNS. The CDR3 is 16 residues long. Sequenced input: PBMCs or T cells enriched from blood (not recorded which). This chain joins TRBV25-1 and TRBJ2-2; TRBD2 agrees at 10 bases. The TCR comes from a man between 18 and 29 years old who had recovered from COVID-19. The CDR3 loop reads CASSESGGADTGELFF. The CDR3 region has the DNA TGTGCCAGCAGTGAAAGCGGGGGGGCCGACACCGGGGAGCTGTTTTTT.